This T cell receptor beta chain comes out of a study of cytomegalovirus exposure and HLA in healthy donors. The study, taken as a whole, reports: Prediction of most subjects' HLA-A and HLA-B alleles by TCR beta sequences was reportedly accurate.

PCR employed 60 Vbeta and 13 Jbeta primers. Sequencing used immunoSEQ multiplex PCR; TCRdb keeps in-frame clones, though not all of them. The table lists some 200,000 clones, approximately 9.5% of them singletons, with about 1.2% in the top ten. To note about this clone: As yet, its antigen is unknown.

Germline V gene lookup returns CDR1 MGHRA and CDR2 YSYEKL. V was pared by 0 bases and J by 0 bases, with 12 bases between. CDR3 length: 17 residues. This receptor was taken from a woman aged 30 to 39 in good health and CMV-seropositive. Sequencing was performed on PBMCs. The rearrangement uses TRBV4-1 and TRBJ2-1; D is unclear. The CDR3 DNA follows: TGCGCCAGCAGCCAAGACTATTCTGCGAGCTCCTACAATGAGCAGTTCTTC. It yields the protein CASSQDYSASSYNEQFF.